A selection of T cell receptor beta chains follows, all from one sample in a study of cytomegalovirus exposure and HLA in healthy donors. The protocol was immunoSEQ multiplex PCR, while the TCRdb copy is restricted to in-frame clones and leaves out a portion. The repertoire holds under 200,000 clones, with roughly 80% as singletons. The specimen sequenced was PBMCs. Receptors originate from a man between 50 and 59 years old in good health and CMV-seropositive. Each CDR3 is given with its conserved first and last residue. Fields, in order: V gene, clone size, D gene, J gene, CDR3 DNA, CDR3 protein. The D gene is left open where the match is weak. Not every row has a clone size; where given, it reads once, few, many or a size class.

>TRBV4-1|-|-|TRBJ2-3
TGCGCCAGCAGCCAAGTTCCTAGCACAGATACGCAGTATTTT
CASSQVPSTDTQYF
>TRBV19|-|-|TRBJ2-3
TGTGCCAGTAGTGTTTACAGCGGGCCAAGCACAGATACGCAGTATTTT
CASSVYSGPSTDTQYF
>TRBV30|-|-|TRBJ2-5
TGTGCCTGGAGTGCGAGGTTAGAGACCCAGTACTTC
CAWSARLETQYF
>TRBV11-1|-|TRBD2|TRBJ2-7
TGTGCCAGCAGCCTGTCAACACTAGCGGTAACCTACGAGCAGTACTTC
CASSLSTLAVTYEQYF
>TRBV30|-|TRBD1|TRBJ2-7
TGTGCCTGGAGTGCCCGGACAGGGTGGTACGAGCAGTACTTC
CAWSARTGWYEQYF
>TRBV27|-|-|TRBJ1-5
TGTGCCAGCAGTGTAAGAGGGAGCAATCAGCCCCAGCATTTT
CASSVRGSNQPQHF
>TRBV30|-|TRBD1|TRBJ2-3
TGTGCCTTACAGGGGGCGAACACAGATACGCAGTATTTT
CALQGANTDTQYF
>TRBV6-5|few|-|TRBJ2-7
TGTGCCAGCAGTTACTCGGGACTGTCGCCTTACGAGCAGTACTTC
CASSYSGLSPYEQYF
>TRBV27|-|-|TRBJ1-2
TGTGCCAGCAGTTTATCAAATACAGGAGGGAAGTATGGCTACACCTTC
CASSLSNTGGKYGYTF
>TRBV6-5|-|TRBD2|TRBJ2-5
TGTGCCAGCACTGGTAGCGGGGTACAAGAGACCCAGTACTTC
CASTGSGVQETQYF
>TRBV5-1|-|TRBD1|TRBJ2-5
TGCGCCAGCAGTGGGCAGGGGGCAGTAGAGACCCAGTACTTC
CASSGQGAVETQYF
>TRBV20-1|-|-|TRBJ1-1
TGCAGTGCTAGACACAGCACTGAAGCTTTCTTT
CSARHSTEAFF
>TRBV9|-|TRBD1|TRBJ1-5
TGTGCCAGCAGTCGTACAGGGGGAGATGGCAATCAGCCCCAGCATTTT
CASSRTGGDGNQPQHF
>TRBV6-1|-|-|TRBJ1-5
TGTGCCAGCAGCGGGACACGATATAGCAATCAGCCCCAGCATTTT
CASSGTRYSNQPQHF
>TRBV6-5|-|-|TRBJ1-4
TGTGCCAGCAGCCCAGGGGTCCTTAATGAAAAACTGTTTTTT
CASSPGVLNEKLFF
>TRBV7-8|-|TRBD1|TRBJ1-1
TGTGCCAGCAGCCCAGGGACAGATGGGGTGTACACTGAAGCTTTCTTT
CASSPGTDGVYTEAFF
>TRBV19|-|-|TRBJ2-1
TGTGCCAGTAGTATGCGAGTAGCCGGTAATGAGCAGTTCTTC
CASSMRVAGNEQFF
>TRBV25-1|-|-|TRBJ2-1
TGTGCCAGCAGGGGACTTCATGAGCAGTTCTTC
CASRGLHEQFF
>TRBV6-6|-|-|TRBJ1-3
TGTGCCAGCAGCCCCACTCCCGTCTCTGGAAACACCATATATTTT
CASSPTPVSGNTIYF
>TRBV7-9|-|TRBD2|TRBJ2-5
TGTGCCAGCAGCTTAGTGCCTAGCGGGAGGATCGAGACCCAGTACTTC
CASSLVPSGRIETQYF
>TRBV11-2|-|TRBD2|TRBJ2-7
TGTGCCAGCAGGCTATCCGGGGGGGGGTACGAGCAGTACTTC
CASRLSGGGYEQYF
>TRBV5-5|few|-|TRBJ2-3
TGTGCCAGCAGCTTCCTACAGGGTCGCACAGATACGCAGTATTTT
CASSFLQGRTDTQYF
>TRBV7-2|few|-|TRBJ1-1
TGTGCCAGCAGCTCAAACAGGAGAATCCACTTT
CASSSNRRIHF
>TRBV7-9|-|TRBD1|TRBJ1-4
TGTGCCAGCAGCCGAATAGAAACAGGGGGAAATGAAAAACTGTTTTTT
CASSRIETGGNEKLFF
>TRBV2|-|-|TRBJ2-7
TGTGCCAGCAGTGGCCTCAGGTCCTACGAGCAGTACTTC
CASSGLRSYEQYF
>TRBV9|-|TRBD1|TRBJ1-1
TGTGCCAGCAGCCCCCGGACAGGGCAGAACACTGAAGCTTTCTTT
CASSPRTGQNTEAFF
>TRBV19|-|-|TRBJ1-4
TGTGCCAGTAGTCTCAGGAGGGAGACAGAAAGTAATGAAAAACTGTTTTTT
CASSLRRETESNEKLFF
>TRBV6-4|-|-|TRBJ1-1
TGTGCCAGCAGAGTGGGGGGGGCTGGCACTGAAGCTTTCTTT
CASRVGGAGTEAFF
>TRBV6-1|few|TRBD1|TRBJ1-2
TGTGCCAGCAGACCGACGACAGGGGTTAACTATGGCTACACCTTC
CASRPTTGVNYGYTF
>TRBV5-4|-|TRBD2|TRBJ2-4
TGTGCCAGCAGCTTGGGAGGGGCGGGGGTGGGCAAAAACATTCAGTACTTC
CASSLGGAGVGKNIQYF
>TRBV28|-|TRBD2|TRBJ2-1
TGTGCCAGCAGTCGCGGGGGGGCCGTTTACTACAATGAGCAGTTCTTC
CASSRGGAVYYNEQFF
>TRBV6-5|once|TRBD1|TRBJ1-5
TGTGCCAGCAGCCCGGGAGGGGGCCTTGAGGCCCAGCATTTT
CASSPGGGLEAQHF
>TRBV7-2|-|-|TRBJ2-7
TGTGCCAGTAGCCGCCCTGGGATGGGGCGCGAGCAGTACTTC
CASSRPGMGREQYF
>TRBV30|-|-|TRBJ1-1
TGTGCCTGGACTAAACTCCGGAACACTGAAGCTTTCTTT
CAWTKLRNTEAFF
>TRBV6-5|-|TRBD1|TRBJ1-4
TGTGCCAGCAGGAGGACAGGGGCCGGTGAAAAACTGTTTTTT
CASRRTGAGEKLFF
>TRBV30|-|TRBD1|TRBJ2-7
TGTGCCTGGAGAGGGACAGATTCCTACGAGCAGTACTTC
CAWRGTDSYEQYF
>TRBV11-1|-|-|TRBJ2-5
TGTGCCAGCAGCTTAGGAACAGGAGACTTCCAAGAGACCCAGTACTTC
CASSLGTGDFQETQYF